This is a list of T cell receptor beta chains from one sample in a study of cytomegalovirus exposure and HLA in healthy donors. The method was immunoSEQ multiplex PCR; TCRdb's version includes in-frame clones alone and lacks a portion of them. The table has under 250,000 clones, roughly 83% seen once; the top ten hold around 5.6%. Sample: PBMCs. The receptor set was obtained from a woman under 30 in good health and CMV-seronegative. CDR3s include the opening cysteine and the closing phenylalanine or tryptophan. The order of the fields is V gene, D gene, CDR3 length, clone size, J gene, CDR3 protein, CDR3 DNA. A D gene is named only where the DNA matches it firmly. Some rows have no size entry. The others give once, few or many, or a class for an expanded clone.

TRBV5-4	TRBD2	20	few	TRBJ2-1	CASSPVVLGWTSGRNNEQFF	TGTGCCAGCAGCCCAGTCGTATTAGGCTGGACTAGCGGGAGGAACAATGAGCAGTTCTTC
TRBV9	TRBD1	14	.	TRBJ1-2	CASSPTGETYGYTF	TGTGCCAGCAGCCCGACAGGGGAAACCTATGGCTACACCTTC
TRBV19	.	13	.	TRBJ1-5	CASSIYANQPQHF	TGTGCCAGTAGTATTTACGCCAATCAGCCCCAGCATTTT
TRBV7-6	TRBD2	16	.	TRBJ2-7	CASSLVSSGTSYEQYF	TGTGCCAGCAGCTTAGTATCCAGCGGGACCTCCTACGAGCAGTACTTC
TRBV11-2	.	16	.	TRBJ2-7	CASSYLPETPSYEQYF	TGTGCCAGCAGCTACCTCCCCGAGACACCATCCTACGAGCAGTACTTC
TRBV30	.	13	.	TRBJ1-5	CAWSVKGSQPQHF	TGTGCCTGGAGTGTAAAGGGGAGTCAGCCCCAGCATTTT
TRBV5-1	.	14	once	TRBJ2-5	CASSLEKGTETQYF	TGCGCCAGCAGCTTGGAAAAGGGGACGGAGACCCAGTACTTC
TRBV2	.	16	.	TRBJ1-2	CASSWGTGEGNYGYTF	TGTGCCAGCAGTTGGGGTACAGGAGAGGGTAACTATGGCTACACCTTC
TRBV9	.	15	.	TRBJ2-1	CASSVERQVNNEQFF	TGTGCCAGCAGCGTAGAGAGGCAGGTTAACAATGAGCAGTTCTTC
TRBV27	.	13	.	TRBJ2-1	CASSYQGPNEQFF	TGTGCCAGCAGTTATCAGGGGCCCAATGAGCAGTTCTTC
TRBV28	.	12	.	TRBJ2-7	CASSKRTREQYF	TGTGCCAGCAGCAAACGGACACGTGAGCAGTACTTC
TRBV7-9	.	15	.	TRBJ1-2	CASSLAGKKNYGYTF	TGTGCCAGCAGCTTAGCGGGAAAGAAAAACTATGGCTACACCTTC
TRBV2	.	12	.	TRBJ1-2	CASSEGVGGYTF	TGTGCCAGCAGTGAGGGGGTTGGTGGCTACACCTTC
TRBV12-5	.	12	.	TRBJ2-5	CASGSGKETQYF	TGTGCTAGTGGTTCGGGAAAAGAGACCCAGTACTTC
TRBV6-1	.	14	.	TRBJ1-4	CASREQGTWEKLFF	TGTGCCAGCAGGGAACAGGGTACTTGGGAAAAACTGTTTTTT
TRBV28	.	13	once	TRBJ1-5	CASRGGSYQPQHF	TGTGCCAGCAGGGGCGGCTCCTATCAGCCCCAGCATTTT
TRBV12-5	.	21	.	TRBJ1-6	CASGLVLGVMFDSSYNSPLHF	TGTGCTAGTGGTTTGGTACTTGGGGTTATGTTTGACAGCTCCTATAATTCACCCCTCCACTTT
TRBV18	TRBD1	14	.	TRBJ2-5	CASSGDRGQETQYF	TGTGCCAGCTCAGGGGACAGGGGGCAAGAGACCCAGTACTTC
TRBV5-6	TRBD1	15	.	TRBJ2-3	CASSSRRQGTDTQYF	TGTGCCAGCAGCTCCAGAAGACAGGGGACAGATACGCAGTATTTT
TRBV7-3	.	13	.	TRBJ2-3	CASSLMGRDTQYF	TGTGCCAGCAGCTTAATGGGGAGAGATACGCAGTATTTT
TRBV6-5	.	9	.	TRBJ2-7	CASGYEQYF	TGTGCCAGCGGGTACGAGCAGTACTTC
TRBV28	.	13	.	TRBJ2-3	CASTIEGLDTQYF	TGTGCCAGCACCATCGAGGGGTTAGATACGCAGTATTTT
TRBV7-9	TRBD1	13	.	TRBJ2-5	CASSQDRMGTQYF	TGTGCCAGCAGCCAGGACAGGATGGGGACCCAGTACTTC
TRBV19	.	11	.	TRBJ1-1	CASRMDSEAFF	TGTGCCAGTAGAATGGACAGTGAAGCTTTCTTT
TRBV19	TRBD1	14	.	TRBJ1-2	CASSPRGPGYGYTF	TGTGCCAGTAGTCCCAGGGGGCCGGGCTATGGCTACACCTTC